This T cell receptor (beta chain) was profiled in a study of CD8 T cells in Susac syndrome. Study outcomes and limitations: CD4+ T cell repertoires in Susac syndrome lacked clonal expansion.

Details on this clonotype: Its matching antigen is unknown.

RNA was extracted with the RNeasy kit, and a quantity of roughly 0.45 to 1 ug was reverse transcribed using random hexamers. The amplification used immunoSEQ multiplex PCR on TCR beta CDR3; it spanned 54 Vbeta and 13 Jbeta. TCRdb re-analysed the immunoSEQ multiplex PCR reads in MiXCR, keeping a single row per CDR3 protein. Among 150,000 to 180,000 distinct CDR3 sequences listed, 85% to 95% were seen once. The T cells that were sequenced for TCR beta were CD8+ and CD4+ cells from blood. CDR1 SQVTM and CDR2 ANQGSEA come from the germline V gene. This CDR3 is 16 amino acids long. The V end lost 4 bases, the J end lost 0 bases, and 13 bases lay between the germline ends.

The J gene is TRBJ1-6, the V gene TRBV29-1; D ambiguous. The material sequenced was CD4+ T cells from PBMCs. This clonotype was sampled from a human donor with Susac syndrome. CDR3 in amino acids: CSVATVRSSYNSPLHF. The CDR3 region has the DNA TGCAGCGTTGCTACAGTAAGGAGCTCCTATAATTCACCCCTCCACTTT.